This is a list of T cell receptor beta chains from one sample in a study of blood T cell repertoires in COVID-19. Sequencing was performed with immunoSEQ multiplex PCR; in TCRdb, only in-frame clones are kept and a portion is missing. The table includes roughly 250,000 clones, around 82% detected once. Material: peripheral blood. Source of these receptors: a person aged 70 to 80 with COVID-19, enrolled during active disease. The CDR3 runs from the conserved cysteine through the conserved F or W. The D gene is left open where the match is weak. Expanded clones are given a class, and other clones once, few, many or no size at all.

j_call clone_size v_call d_call cdr3_nt cdr3_aa
TRBJ1-1 NA TRBV2 NA TGTGCCAGCAGTGTGCGAGACACTGAAGCTTTCTTT CASSVRDTEAFF
TRBJ1-2 NA TRBV7-8 NA TGTGCCAGCAGCTTAGGTGCCTCGGGCTATGGCTACACCTTC CASSLGASGYGYTF
TRBJ2-7 NA TRBV5-4 TRBD1 TGTGCCAGCAGCTTGGCCGGGGCAGGGGGCGGTCTCGAGCAGTACTTC CASSLAGAGGGLEQYF
TRBJ2-2 NA TRBV5-4 TRBD1 TGTGCCAGCACCGAGGCAGGGGGCTTGGGCGGGGAGCTGTTTTTT CASTEAGGLGGELFF
TRBJ1-6 NA TRBV5-5 TRBD1 TGTGCCAGCAGCCGGTCAACAGGGGCCACTGGCGGTAATTCACCCCTCCACTTT CASSRSTGATGGNSPLHF
TRBJ2-2 NA TRBV7-2 NA TGTGCCAGCAGCTTACGCGGGTCTTCCACCGGGGAGCTGTTTTTT CASSLRGSSTGELFF
TRBJ1-2 NA TRBV10-3 NA TGTGCCATCAGTGGGGGCGGGACTCCTCCTGGCTACACCTTC CAISGGGTPPGYTF
TRBJ2-5 NA TRBV11-2 NA TGTGCCAGCAGCCCGAGTTCCCCCCAAGAGACCCAGTACTTC CASSPSSPQETQYF
TRBJ2-3 NA TRBV4-3 NA TGCGCCAGCAGCCAAGAGGGGAGGGGGGAAGCAGATACGCAGTATTTT CASSQEGRGEADTQYF
TRBJ1-5 NA TRBV12-3/TRBV12-4 TRBD1 TGTGCCAGCAGTACAGGGGGTGGACAGCCCCAGCATTTT CASSTGGGQPQHF
TRBJ2-5 NA TRBV25-1 NA TGTGCCAGCAGTGAATATGGGGAGGAGACCCAGTACTTC CASSEYGEETQYF
TRBJ2-5 NA TRBV3-1/TRBV3-2 NA TGTGCCAGCAGCCAAGATCACAGCTTTGAAGAGACCCAGTACTTC CASSQDHSFEETQYF
TRBJ2-5 NA TRBV19 NA TGTGCCAGTAGTATAGGACAGCGACAAGAGACCCAGTACTTC CASSIGQRQETQYF
TRBJ2-1 few TRBV12-3/TRBV12-4 NA TGTGCCAGCAGCACTACCGCTCTTGTCTTC CASSTTALVF
TRBJ1-1 NA TRBV14 NA TGTGCCAGCAGCCCCCAGATGAACACTGAAGCTTTCTTT CASSPQMNTEAFF
TRBJ1-1 few TRBV3-1/TRBV3-2 NA TGTGCCAGCAGCCTGGGCACATCGCGAGCTTTCTTT CASSLGTSRAFF
TRBJ1-6 NA TRBV10-3 TRBD1 TGTGCCATCAGTGAGTCCGGGACAGGGGGCAATAATTCACCCCTCCACTTT CAISESGTGGNNSPLHF
TRBJ1-2 NA TRBV28 TRBD1 TGTGCCAGCAGTCCCCCGGACAGGGGGCTGGGGGATGGCTACACCTTC CASSPPDRGLGDGYTF
TRBJ1-6 once TRBV7-9 TRBD1 TGTGCCAGCAGCCGGGACGGCCAGGGGGCGCGCAATTCACCCCTCCACTTT CASSRDGQGARNSPLHF
TRBJ1-6 NA TRBV3-1/TRBV3-2 NA TGTGCCAGCAGCCAAGTTGAGGTACATTCACCCCTCCACTTT CASSQVEVHSPLHF
TRBJ2-1 NA TRBV2 TRBD2 TGTGCCAGCAGTGAAAGGGTGGTCGGGAGGGCCGTTGAGCAGTTCTTC CASSERVVGRAVEQFF
TRBJ2-5 NA TRBV5-1 TRBD2 TGCGCCAGCAGCTTGCTAGCGGGGATAGGTGGTGAGACCCAGTACTTC CASSLLAGIGGETQYF
TRBJ2-7 NA TRBV4-2 TRBD2 TGTGCCAGCAGCTTGTCCGGGACTACCCGTTACGAGCAGTACTTC CASSLSGTTRYEQYF
TRBJ2-2 NA TRBV7-2 TRBD2 TGTGCCAGCAGCTTAGTTTCGGGAGGCGGGACCGGGGAGCTGTTTTTT CASSLVSGGGTGELFF
TRBJ1-1 NA TRBV5-1 NA TGCGCCAGCAGCCCGACCGATTCTGGCAGAGGAAACACTGAAGCTTTCTTT CASSPTDSGRGNTEAFF
TRBJ1-3 NA TRBV7-9 TRBD1 TGTGCCAGCAGTCAAACCCAGGGGGTAGCTGGAAACACCATATATTTT CASSQTQGVAGNTIYF
TRBJ1-1 NA TRBV7-3 NA TGTGCCAGCAGCTTTGAGGGGAACACTGAAGCTTTCTTT CASSFEGNTEAFF
TRBJ1-6 NA TRBV4-1 TRBD1 TGCGCCAGCAGCCAAGACGGGACAGGGAGCTCCTATAATTCACCCCTCCACTTT CASSQDGTGSSYNSPLHF
TRBJ2-1 NA TRBV19 NA TGTGCCAGTAGTATATTCGACAGGTCGGATGAGCAGTTCTTC CASSIFDRSDEQFF